The T cell receptor beta chain described here comes from a study of spatial heterogeneity in lung cancer. Study summary: Samples were donated by 72 untreated early-stage non-small cell lung cancer patients. Raw reads contained each unique TCR and UMI combination more than ten times on average. Study-level results: Resection blood, more than follow-up blood, showed ubiquitous expanded tumor TCRs.

Documented time point: blood at routine non-recurrence follow-up after resection. This clonotype was observed at least ten times. Its specificity is not known. Every TCR cDNA molecule bore its own unique molecular identifier. TCRdb recomputed calls from the 5' RACE reads with MiXCR, one row per CDR3 protein. The sample consists of 20,000 or so distinct CDR3 sequences, less than 12% of them appearing once. Trimming took off 0 bases at V and 4 bases at J, with 9 bases between the two ends. The CDR3 sequence is 14 residues long. Germline values: CDR1 SGHKS, CDR2 YYEKEE (reference sequence). Specimen: PBMCs, collected at follow-up. The chain couples TRBV5-5 to TRBJ2-3; D is uncertain. The clonotype originates from a female donor with early-stage non-small cell lung cancer. This CDR3 is CASSLGGKPDTQYF. The CDR3 nucleotides read TGTGCCAGCAGCTTGGGGGGTAAACCAGATACGCAGTATTTT.